This is a list of T cell receptor beta chains from one sample in a study of T cell repertoires in aging, cancer and after chemotherapy. From the multiplex PCR reads, TCRdb called clonotypes with MiXCR, one entry per CDR3 protein. The sample has around 6,000 distinct CDR3 sequences, about 38% seen once. What was sequenced was blood. The receptors derive from a human donor with a blood cancer. CDR3s include the opening cysteine and the closing phenylalanine or tryptophan.

J gene | V gene | CDR3 length | CDR3 protein
TRBJ1-5 | TRBV6-2/TRBV6-3 | 15 | CASSYPTASFQPQHF
TRBJ2-3 | TRBV13 | 19 | CASSLGTSGYGVSTDTQYF
TRBJ2-1 | TRBV20-1 | 16 | CSVDRGSGRAYNEQFF
TRBJ2-2 | TRBV5-6 | 15 | CASSLARVRGGELFF
TRBJ1-2 | TRBV11-2 | 16 | CASSLYKSTGNYGYTF
TRBJ2-1 | TRBV12-3/TRBV12-4 | 16 | CASSERILAGGQEQFF
TRBJ2-1 | TRBV27 | 15 | CASSFGGRSYNEQFF
TRBJ2-2 | TRBV19 | 15 | CATTPGGVRTGELFF
TRBJ2-1 | TRBV6-5 | 12 | CASSYEGRSLFF
TRBJ2-1 | TRBV7-6 | 13 | CASSGLAVNEQFF
TRBJ2-3 | TRBV18 | 15 | CASSPQGISTDTQYF
TRBJ2-1 | TRBV12-3/TRBV12-4 | 13 | CASSPDTYNEQFF
TRBJ2-5 | TRBV12-3/TRBV12-4 | 15 | CASSPRGALQETQYF
TRBJ1-6 | TRBV10-2 | 15 | CASTQGTGEWSPLHF
TRBJ2-7 | TRBV15 | 15 | CATSRPGTNSYEQYF
TRBJ2-1 | TRBV20-1 | 14 | CSAIAGATGNEQFF
TRBJ2-7 | TRBV6-5 | 13 | CASTPGTGYEQYF
TRBJ1-1 | TRBV4-3 | 14 | CASSQDRRVTEAFF
TRBJ1-1 | TRBV20-1 | 11 | CSARDPNTAFF
TRBJ2-3 | TRBV6-5 | 17 | CASSYSRAGAAGDTQYF
TRBJ2-1 | TRBV7-6 | 15 | CASSGLAGGYNEQFF
TRBJ1-2 | TRBV6-6 | 13 | CASSQGTALGYTF
TRBJ2-1 | TRBV7-6 | 12 | CASSSPQGEQFF
TRBJ2-3 | TRBV20-1 | 12 | CSARQSSDTQYF
TRBJ2-7 | TRBV6-5 | 11 | CASRGVYEQYF
TRBJ2-5 | TRBV27 | 16 | CASRGLAGGVQETQYF
TRBJ2-5 | TRBV20-1 | 13 | CGYSGRAGETQYF
TRBJ2-3 | TRBV6-4 | 16 | CASSDYSGTPTDTQYF
TRBJ2-1 | TRBV12-3/TRBV12-4 | 13 | CASSNLAGGRLFF
TRBJ2-7 | TRBV5-6 | 14 | CASSLELAVYEQYF
TRBJ1-2 | TRBV6-5 | 13 | CASSKGRFLGYTF
TRBJ2-3 | TRBV6-1 | 16 | CASSGETGYRTDTQYF
TRBJ2-2 | TRBV12-3/TRBV12-4 | 15 | CASRPGTVNTGELFF
TRBJ1-1 | TRBV19 | 13 | CASSIKGGTGAFF
TRBJ2-2 | TRBV27 | 15 | CASSVTGPWSGELFF
TRBJ2-3 | TRBV6-5 | 13 | CASSYRDIDTQYF
TRBJ1-4 | TRBV5-6 | 15 | CASSRVLGPDEKLFF
TRBJ1-5 | TRBV6-5 | 16 | CASRPTSQGANQPQHF
TRBJ1-6 | TRBV5-4 | 15 | CASSLEDVNNSPLHF
TRBJ2-3 | TRBV24-1 | 12 | CATSLTGDTQYF
TRBJ2-1 | TRBV11-3 | 14 | CASSTGQRSNEQFF
TRBJ2-3 | TRBV6-5 | 14 | CASSYQASGDTQYF
TRBJ1-2 | TRBV12-3/TRBV12-4 | 12 | CASSWTGYGYTF
TRBJ1-5 | TRBV27 | 16 | CASRQYRDREGQPQHF
TRBJ2-1 | TRBV19 | 14 | CASARDYAYNEQFF
TRBJ2-1 | TRBV5-5 | 17 | CASSPPLLGLWNNEQFF